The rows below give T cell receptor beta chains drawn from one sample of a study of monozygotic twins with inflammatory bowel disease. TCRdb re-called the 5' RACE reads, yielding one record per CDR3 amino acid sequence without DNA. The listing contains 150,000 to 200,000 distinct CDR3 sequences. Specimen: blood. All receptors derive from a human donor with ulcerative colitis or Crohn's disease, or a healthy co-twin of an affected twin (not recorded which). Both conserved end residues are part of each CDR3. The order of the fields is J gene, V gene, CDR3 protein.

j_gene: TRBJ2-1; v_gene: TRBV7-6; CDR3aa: CASSLPSGNEQFF
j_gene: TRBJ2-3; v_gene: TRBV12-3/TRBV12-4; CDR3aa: CASSQIVSTDTQYF
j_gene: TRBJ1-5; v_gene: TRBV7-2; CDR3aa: CASRPSGRFNQPQHF
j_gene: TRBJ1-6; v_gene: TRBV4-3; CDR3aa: CASSQNPLRDSNNSPLHF
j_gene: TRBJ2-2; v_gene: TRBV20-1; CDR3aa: CSAFPGTSGTGELFF
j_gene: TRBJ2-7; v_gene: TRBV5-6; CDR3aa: CASSLAPRSYEQYF
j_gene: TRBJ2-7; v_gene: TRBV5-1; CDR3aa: CASSLQGPQYF
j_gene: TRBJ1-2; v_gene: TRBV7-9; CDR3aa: CASTRSRVTGSNYGYTF
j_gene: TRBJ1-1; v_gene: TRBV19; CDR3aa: CATTNRGAGSTTEAFF
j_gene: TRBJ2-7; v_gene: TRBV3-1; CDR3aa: CASSQEPGNTLYF
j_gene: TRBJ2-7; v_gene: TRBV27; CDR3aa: CAAGAASYEQYF
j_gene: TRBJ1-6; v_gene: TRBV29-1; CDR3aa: CSAQVGRANSPLHF
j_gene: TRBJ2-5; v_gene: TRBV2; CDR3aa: CASSGSGGLQETQYF
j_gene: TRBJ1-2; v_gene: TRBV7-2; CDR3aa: CASSLEAGPFNYGYTF
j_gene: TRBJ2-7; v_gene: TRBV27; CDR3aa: CASSLQGPYEQYF
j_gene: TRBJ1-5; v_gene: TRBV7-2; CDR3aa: CASSLGDYSNQPQHF